This T cell receptor (beta chain) was observed in a study of T cell responses to AZD1222 COVID-19 vaccine. Germline CDR1 SGHRS, CDR2 YFSETQ. The CDR3 contains 16 residues. Germline trimming cut 4 bases from V and 3 bases from J; bases unmatched to any gene: 9. Only in-frame clones appear in the TCRdb table, and some are missing; sequencing was by immunoSEQ multiplex PCR. The profile shows around 110,000 clones, just under 95% of them singletons. As to this clone: Its antigen remains unidentified.

Notes on the study in general: Spike-specific TCR breadth and depth rose after two AZD1222 doses. Reports say nearly half of spike-specific TCRs go after unmutated variant regions.

This rearrangement joins TRBV5-1 to TRBJ1-1, with 10 positions matching TRBD1. The specimen comprised peripheral blood, sampled on day 0 of AZD1222 vaccination. This sequence originates from an adult in good health. This CDR3 reads CASSQSTGGWDTEAFF. In nucleotides, the CDR3 is TGCGCCAGCAGCCAATCGACAGGGGGCTGGGACACTGAAGCTTTCTTT. The variable domain in full, with the rest retrieved from reference TRBV5-1 and TRBJ1-1, is KAGVTQTPRYLIKTRGQQVTLSCSPISGHRSVSWYQQTPGQGLQFLFEYFSETQRNKGNFPGRFSGRQFSNSRSEMNVSTLELGDSALYLCASSQSTGGWDTEAFFGQGTRLTVV.